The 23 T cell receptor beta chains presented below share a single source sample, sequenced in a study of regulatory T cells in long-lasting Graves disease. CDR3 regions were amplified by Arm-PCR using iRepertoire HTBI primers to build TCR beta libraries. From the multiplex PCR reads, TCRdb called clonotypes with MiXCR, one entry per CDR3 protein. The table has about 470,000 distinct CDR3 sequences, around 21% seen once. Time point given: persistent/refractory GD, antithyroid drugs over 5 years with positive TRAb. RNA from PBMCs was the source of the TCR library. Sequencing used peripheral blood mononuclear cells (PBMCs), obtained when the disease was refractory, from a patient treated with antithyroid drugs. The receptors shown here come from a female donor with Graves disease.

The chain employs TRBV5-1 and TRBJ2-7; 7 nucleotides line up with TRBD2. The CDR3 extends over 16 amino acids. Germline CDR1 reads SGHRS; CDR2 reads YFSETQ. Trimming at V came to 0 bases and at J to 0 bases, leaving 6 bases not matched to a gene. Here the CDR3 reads CASSLVRPSGSYEQYF. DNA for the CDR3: TGCGCCAGCAGCTTGGTTCGTCCTAGCGGCTCCTACGAGCAGTACTTC. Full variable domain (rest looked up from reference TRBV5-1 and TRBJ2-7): KAGVTQTPRYLIKTRGQQVTLSCSPISGHRSVSWYQQTPGQGLQFLFEYFSETQRNKGNFPGRFSGRQFSNSRSEMNVSTLELGDSALYLCASSLVRPSGSYEQYFGPGTRLTVT.

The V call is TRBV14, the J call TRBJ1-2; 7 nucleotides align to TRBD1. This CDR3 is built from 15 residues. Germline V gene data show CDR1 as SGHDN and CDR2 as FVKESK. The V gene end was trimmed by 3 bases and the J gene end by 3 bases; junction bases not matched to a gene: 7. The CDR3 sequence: CASSQRTGTDYGYTF. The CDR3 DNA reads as TGTGCCAGCAGCCAGAGAACCGGGACAGACTATGGCTACACCTTC.

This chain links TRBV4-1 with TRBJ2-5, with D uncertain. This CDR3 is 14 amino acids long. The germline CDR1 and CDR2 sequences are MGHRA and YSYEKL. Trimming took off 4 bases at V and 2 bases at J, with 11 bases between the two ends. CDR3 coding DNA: TGCGCCAGCAGCCCAAGAGGAAGTCAAGAGACCCAGTACTTC. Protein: CASSPRGSQETQYF.

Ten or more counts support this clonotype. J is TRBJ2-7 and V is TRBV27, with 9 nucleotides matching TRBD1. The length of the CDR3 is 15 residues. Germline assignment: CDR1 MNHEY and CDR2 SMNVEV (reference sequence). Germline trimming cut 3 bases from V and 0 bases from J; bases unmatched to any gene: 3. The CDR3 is CASSLGTGSSYEQYF. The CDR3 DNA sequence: TGTGCCAGCAGTTTGGGGACAGGGAGCTCCTACGAGCAGTACTTC.

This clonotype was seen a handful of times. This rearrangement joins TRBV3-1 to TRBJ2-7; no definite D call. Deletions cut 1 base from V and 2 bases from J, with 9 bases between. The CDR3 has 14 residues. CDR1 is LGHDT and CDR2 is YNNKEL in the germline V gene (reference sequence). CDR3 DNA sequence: TGTGCCAGCAGCCAAGGCGTCGTGACCTACGAGCAGTACTTC. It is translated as CASSQGVVTYEQYF.

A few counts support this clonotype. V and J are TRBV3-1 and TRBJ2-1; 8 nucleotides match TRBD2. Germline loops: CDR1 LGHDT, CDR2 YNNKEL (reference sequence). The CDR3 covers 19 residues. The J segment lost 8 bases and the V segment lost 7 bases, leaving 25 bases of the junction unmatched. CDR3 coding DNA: TGTGCCAGCACTACACTGTTACTAGCGGAGAAAGGTCACGACGATGAGCAGTTCTTC. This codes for CASTTLLLAEKGHDDEQFF.

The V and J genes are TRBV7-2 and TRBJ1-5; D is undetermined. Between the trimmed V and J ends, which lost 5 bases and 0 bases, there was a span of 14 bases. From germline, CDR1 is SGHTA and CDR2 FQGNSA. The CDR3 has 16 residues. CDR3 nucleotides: TGTGCCAGCAGCATACTTGATAGGTATAGCAATCAGCCCCAGCATTTT. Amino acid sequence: CASSILDRYSNQPQHF.

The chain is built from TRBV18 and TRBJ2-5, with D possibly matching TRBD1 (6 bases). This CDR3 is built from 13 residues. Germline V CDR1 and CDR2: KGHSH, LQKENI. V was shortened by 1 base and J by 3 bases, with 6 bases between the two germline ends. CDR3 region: CASSPRQEETQYF. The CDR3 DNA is TGTGCCAGCTCACCACGACAGGAAGAGACCCAGTACTTC.

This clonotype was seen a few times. CDR3 amino acids: CASSQTQGGKNIQYF. CDR3 bases: TGCGCCAGCAGCCAGACCCAGGGAGGCAAAAACATTCAGTACTTC. This chain links TRBV4-1 with TRBJ2-4, with D perhaps matching TRBD2 (6 bases). Trimming shortened V by 3 bases and J by 3 bases, and 12 bases separated the two germline ends. The CDR3 length is 15 residues. Per germline, CDR1 MGHRA and CDR2 YSYEKL.

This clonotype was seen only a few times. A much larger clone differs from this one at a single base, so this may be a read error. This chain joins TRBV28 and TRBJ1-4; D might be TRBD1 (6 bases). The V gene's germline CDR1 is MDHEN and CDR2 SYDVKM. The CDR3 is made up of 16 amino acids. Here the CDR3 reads CASSSRDTRKNEELFF. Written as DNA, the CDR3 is TGTGCCAGCAGTTCCCGGGACACGAGGAAAAATGAAGAACTGTTTTTT.

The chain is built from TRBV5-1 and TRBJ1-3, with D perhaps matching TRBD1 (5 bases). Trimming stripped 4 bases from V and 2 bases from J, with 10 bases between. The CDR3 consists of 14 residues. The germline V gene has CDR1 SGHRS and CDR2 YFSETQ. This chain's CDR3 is CASSAQGAGNTIYF. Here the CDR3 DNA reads TGCGCCAGCAGCGCCCAAGGGGCTGGAAACACCATATATTTT.

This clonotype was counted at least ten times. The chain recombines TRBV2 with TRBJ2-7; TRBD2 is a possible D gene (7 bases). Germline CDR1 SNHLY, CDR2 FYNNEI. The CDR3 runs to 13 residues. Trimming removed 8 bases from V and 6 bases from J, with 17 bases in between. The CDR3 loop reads CASSRGAEGEQYF. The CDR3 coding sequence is TGTGCCAGCTCTCGGGGGGCCGAGGGCGAGCAGTACTTC.

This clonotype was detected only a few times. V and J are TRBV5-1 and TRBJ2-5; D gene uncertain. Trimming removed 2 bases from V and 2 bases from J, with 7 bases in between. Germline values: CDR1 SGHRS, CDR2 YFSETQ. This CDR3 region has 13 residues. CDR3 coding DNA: TGCGCCAGCAGCTTCGGAACACAAGAGACCCAGTACTTC. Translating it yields CASSFGTQETQYF. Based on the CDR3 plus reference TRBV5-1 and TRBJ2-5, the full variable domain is KAGVTQTPRYLIKTRGQQVTLSCSPISGHRSVSWYQQTPGQGLQFLFEYFSETQRNKGNFPGRFSGRQFSNSRSEMNVSTLELGDSALYLCASSFGTQETQYFGPGTRLLVL.

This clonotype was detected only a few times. CDR3 DNA sequence: TGTGCCAGCAGCTTATACGGGGCTGAAGCTTTCTTT. It yields the protein CASSLYGAEAFF. The chain employs TRBV7-9 and TRBJ1-1; D unclear. This CDR3 is 12 amino acids long. V dropped 2 bases and J dropped 6 bases, with 7 bases sitting between them. Germline CDR1 reads SEHNR; CDR2 reads FQNEAQ (reference sequence).

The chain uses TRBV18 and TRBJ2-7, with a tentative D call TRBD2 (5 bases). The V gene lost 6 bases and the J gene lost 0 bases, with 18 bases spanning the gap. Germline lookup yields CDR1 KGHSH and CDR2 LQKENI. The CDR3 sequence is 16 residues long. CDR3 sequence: CASSPGAEHNSYEQYF. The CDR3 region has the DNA TGTGCCAGCTCCCCAGGAGCGGAACATAACTCCTACGAGCAGTACTTC.

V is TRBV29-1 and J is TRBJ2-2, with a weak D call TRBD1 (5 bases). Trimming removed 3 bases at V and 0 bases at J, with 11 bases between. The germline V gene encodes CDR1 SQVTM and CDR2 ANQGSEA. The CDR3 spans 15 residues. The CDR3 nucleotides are TGCAGCGTTGAGACAGCCGAGGCGAACACCGGGGAGCTGTTTTTT. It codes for CSVETAEANTGELFF.

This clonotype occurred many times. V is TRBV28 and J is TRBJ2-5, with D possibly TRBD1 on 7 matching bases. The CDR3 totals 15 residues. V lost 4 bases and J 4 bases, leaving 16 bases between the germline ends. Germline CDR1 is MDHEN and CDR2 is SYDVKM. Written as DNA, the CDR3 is TGTGCCAGCAGTTCGCGGGGACAGTTGAGAGAGACCCAGTACTTC. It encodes CASSSRGQLRETQYF.

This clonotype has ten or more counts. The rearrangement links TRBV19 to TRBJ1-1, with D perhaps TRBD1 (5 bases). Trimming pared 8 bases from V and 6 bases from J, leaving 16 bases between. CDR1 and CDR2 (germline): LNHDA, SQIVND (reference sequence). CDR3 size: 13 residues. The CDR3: CASAAGLGAEAFF. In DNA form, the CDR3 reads TGTGCCAGTGCAGCGGGACTCGGAGCTGAAGCTTTCTTT.

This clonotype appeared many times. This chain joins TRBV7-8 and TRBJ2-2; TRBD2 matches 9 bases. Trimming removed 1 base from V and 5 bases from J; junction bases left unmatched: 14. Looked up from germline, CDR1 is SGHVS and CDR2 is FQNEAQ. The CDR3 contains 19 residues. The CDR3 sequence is CASSLVGGLPSGKTGELFF. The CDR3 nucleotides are TGTGCCAGCAGCTTAGTGGGCGGACTCCCTAGCGGGAAGACCGGGGAGCTGTTTTTT.

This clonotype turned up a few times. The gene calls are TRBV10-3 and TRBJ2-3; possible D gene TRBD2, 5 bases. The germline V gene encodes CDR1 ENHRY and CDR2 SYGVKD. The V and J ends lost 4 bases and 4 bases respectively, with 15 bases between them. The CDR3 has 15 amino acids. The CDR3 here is CAISGVSGVADTQYF. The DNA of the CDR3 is TGTGCCATCAGTGGGGTCTCCGGGGTAGCAGATACGCAGTATTTT.

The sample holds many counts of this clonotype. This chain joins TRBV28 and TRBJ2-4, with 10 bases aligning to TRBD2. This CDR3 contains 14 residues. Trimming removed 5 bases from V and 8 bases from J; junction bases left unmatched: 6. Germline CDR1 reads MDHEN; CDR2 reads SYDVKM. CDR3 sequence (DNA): TGTGCCAGCAGTGAGCCTAGCGGGAGTGACATTCAGTACTTC. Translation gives CASSEPSGSDIQYF.

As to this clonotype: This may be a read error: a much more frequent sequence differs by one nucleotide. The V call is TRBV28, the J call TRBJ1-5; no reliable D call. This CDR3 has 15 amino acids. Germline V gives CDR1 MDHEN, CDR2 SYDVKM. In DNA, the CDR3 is TGTGCCAGCAGTTTAGACGGGTCCAGCAATCGGCCCCAGCATTTT. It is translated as CASSLDGSSNRPQHF.

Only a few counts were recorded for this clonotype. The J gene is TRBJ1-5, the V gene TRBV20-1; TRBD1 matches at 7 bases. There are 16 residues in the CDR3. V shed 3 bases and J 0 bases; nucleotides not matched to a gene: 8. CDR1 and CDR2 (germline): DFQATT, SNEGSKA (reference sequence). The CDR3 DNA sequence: TGCAGTGCTAGGAGGGGACAGCCAGATAGCAATCAGCCCCAGCATTTT. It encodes CSARRGQPDSNQPQHF.